Included here is one T cell receptor (beta chain) sequence, with context. The target antigen is unknown. CDR1 SGHTA and CDR2 FQGNSA come from the germline V gene. V lost 1 base and J lost 6, with 7 bases in between. CDR3 length: 13 amino acids. This sample stems from a study of vaccination and CD4 T cells after COVID-19. Treatment indicated: roughly 11-day PBMC culture with coronavirus spike peptide pools or control peptides (ViraFEST assay). An Oncomine TCR Beta short-read assay was used to sequence the DNA from cultured CD4+ T cells. TCRdb reanalysed the PCR reads using MiXCR and keeps one entry per CDR3 protein. The repertoire holds about 12,000 distinct CDR3 sequences, with over 60% as singletons.

The chain uses TRBV7-2 and TRBJ1-5, with no clear D. This receptor was obtained from a human donor who had recovered from COVID-19. The sample here was CD4+ T cells from blood, cultured in vitro, taken before SARS-CoV-2 vaccination. CDR3 sequence: CASSLERAQPQHF. In nucleotides, the CDR3 is TGTGCCAGCAGCTTAGAGCGCGCTCAGCCCCAGCATTTT.